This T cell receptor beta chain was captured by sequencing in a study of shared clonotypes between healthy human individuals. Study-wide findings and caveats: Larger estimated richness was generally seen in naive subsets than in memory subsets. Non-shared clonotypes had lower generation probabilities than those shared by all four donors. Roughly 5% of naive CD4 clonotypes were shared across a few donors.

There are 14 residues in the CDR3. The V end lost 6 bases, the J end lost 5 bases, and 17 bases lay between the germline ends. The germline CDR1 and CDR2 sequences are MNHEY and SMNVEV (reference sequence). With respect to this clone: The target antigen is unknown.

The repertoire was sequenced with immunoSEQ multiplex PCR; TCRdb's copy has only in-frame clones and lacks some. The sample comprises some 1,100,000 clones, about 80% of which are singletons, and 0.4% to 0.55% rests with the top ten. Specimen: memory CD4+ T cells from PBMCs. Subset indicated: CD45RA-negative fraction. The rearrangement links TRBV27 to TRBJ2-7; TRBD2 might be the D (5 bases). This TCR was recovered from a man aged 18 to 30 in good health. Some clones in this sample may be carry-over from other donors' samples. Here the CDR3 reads CASSIRPPGNEQYF. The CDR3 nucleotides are TGTGCCAGCAGCATTCGGCCCCCCGGGAACGAGCAGTACTTC.